This TCR beta chain was captured in a study of a mutant IDH1 vaccine in newly diagnosed glioma. Across the study: The start of vaccination came 4-6 weeks after radiotherapy alone, or with temozolomide cycles. Previous care, which was radiotherapy, temozolomide, or both, most often involved both. The timing of visit V12 was week 35, and that of visit V13 was week 47.

The protocol was immunoSEQ multiplex PCR, while the TCRdb copy is restricted to in-frame clones and leaves out a portion. The data hold approximately 84,000 clones, with roughly 77% observed a single time. This clone was seen more than once but under ten times. As yet, its antigen is unknown. General observations from the study: Top peripheral T cell clonotype shifts appeared unrelated to pseudoprogression.

Germline V gene data show CDR1 as MNHNY and CDR2 as SVGAGI (reference sequence). This CDR3 spans 15 amino acids. Trimming took 7 bases from V and 3 from J, leaving 16 bases between them. Indicated time point: week 47, end of study. All doses held 300 ug of mutant IDH1 20-mer peptide, with topical imiquimod. This specimen was PBMCs, taken from a glioma patient whose treatment included an IDH1 peptide vaccine. The rearrangement uses TRBV6-6 and TRBJ1-5, with D perhaps matching TRBD1 (6 bases). The clonotype originates from a man in his forties with glioma. The CDR3 is CASNRAQGNNQPQHF. CDR3 DNA sequence: TGTGCCAGCAACCGGGCGCAGGGGAACAATCAGCCCCAGCATTTT.